This record concerns one TCR beta chain sequence. This sample is drawn from a study of cytomegalovirus exposure and HLA in healthy donors. Study background: Around 180 million T cells yielded 117 million unique TCR beta sequences in earlier analysis.

V lost 3 bases and J lost 4, with 13 bases in between. The CDR3 contains 15 residues. In germline, CDR1 is MNHNS, CDR2 SASEGT. In the PCR, 60 Vbeta and 13 Jbeta primers were used. Assay used: immunoSEQ multiplex PCR; TCRdb lists only in-frame clones, some missing. The table records roughly 200,000 clones, 80% to 90% of them present only once. The chain uses TRBV6-1 and TRBJ1-5, with no clear D. The TCR comes from a man aged 30 to 39 in good health and CMV-seronegative. Material for sequencing was PBMCs. The CDR3 DNA reads as TGTGCCAGCAGTGAGCAGATGGGGAGGAATCAGCCCCAGCATTTT. This sequence encodes CASSEQMGRNQPQHF.